The 26 T cell receptor beta chains in this list originate from one sample, sequenced in a study of blood T cell repertoires in COVID-19. Data came from immunoSEQ multiplex PCR; TCRdb stores just in-frame clones and leaves some out. In the table there are approximately 150,000 clones, over 80% of which are singletons. Sequenced input: peripheral blood. The origin of the receptors is a man aged 55 to 70 with active or convalescent COVID-19.

The V and J genes are TRBV18 and TRBJ2-7; tentative D call: TRBD1 (6 bases). The CDR3 consists of 14 residues. Germline V CDR1 and CDR2: KGHSH, LQKENI. V lost 6 bases to trimming and J lost 2 bases, with 14 bases between them. In nucleotides, the CDR3 is TGTGCCAGCTCTAGAGGGGGAGTCCCCTACGAGCAGTACTTC. It specifies CASSRGGVPYEQYF.

This sequence joins TRBV19 and TRBJ2-3, with D maybe TRBD2 (6 bases). The V and J ends lost 7 bases and 4 bases respectively, with 12 bases between them. The germline gives CDR1 LNHDA, CDR2 SQIVND (reference sequence). The CDR3 runs 13 residues. The CDR3 DNA follows: TGTGCCAGTATGGCGGGAAGTTCAGATACGCAGTATTTT. This gives the protein CASMAGSSDTQYF.

The gene calls are TRBV29-1 and TRBJ2-1; TRBD2 might be the D (5 bases). V was clipped by 7 bases and J by 0 bases, with 10 bases between them. Germline loops: CDR1 SQVTM, CDR2 ANQGSEA. The length of the CDR3 is 13 residues. CDR3: CSDLGSSYNEQFF. The DNA for the CDR3 is TGCAGCGACCTGGGGAGCTCCTACAATGAGCAGTTCTTC.

V usage is TRBV6-4 and J usage is TRBJ2-2; 9 bases are shared with TRBD2. V was clipped by 3 bases and J by 7 bases; unmatched bases: 6. This CDR3 is built from 15 residues. Germline CDR1 reads MRHNA; CDR2 reads SNTAGT. The DNA of the CDR3 is TGTGCCAGCAGTGAATTAGCGGGAGAAGGCGGGGAGCTGTTTTTT. Amino acid sequence: CASSELAGEGGELFF.

The chain combines TRBV5-1 with TRBJ2-5, with 11 positions matching TRBD2. The CDR3 loop spans 18 amino acids. With 3 bases clipped from V and 3 bases from J, the junction kept 13 bases outside the gene matches. Germline CDR1 SGHRS, CDR2 YFSETQ. The CDR3 bases are TGCGCCAGCAGCTCGCCTCGATCCACTAGCGGGAGAAAAGAGACCCAGTACTTC. Its protein product is CASSSPRSTSGRKETQYF.

This chain links TRBV10-3 with TRBJ2-7; a possible D gene is TRBD1 (5 bases). CDR3 length equals 13 residues. CDR1 is ENHRY and CDR2 is SYGVKD in the germline V gene. Trimming shortened V by 7 bases and J by 1 base, and 11 bases separated the two germline ends. This CDR3 is CAIMSQGSYEQYF. CDR3 in DNA: TGTGCCATCATGAGTCAGGGATCCTACGAGCAGTACTTC.

The chain recombines TRBV4-3 with TRBJ2-2, with D possibly matching TRBD1 (5 bases). This CDR3 comprises 16 residues. Germline V gene lookup returns CDR1 LGHNA and CDR2 YSLEER. V was clipped by 1 base and J by 4 bases, with 13 bases between them. CDR3 in amino acids: CASSQGGLTGTGELFF. CDR3 nucleotide sequence: TGCGCCAGCAGCCAAGGGGGCCTCACAGGCACCGGGGAGCTGTTTTTT.

J is TRBJ2-5 and V is TRBV11-2; 10 nucleotides align to TRBD2. Per the germline V gene, CDR1 is SGHAT and CDR2 is FQNNGV. With V trimmed by 3 bases and J by 5 bases, 9 bases remained unmatched. The length of the CDR3 is 16 residues. CDR3 region: CASSLSSGRRRETQYF. Here the CDR3 DNA reads TGTGCCAGCAGCTTGTCTAGCGGGAGACGGCGGGAGACCCAGTACTTC.

The V call is TRBV29-1, the J call TRBJ1-1; D is unresolved. Germline values: CDR1 SQVTM, CDR2 ANQGSEA. The CDR3 length is 12 residues. Trimming took off 6 bases at V and 0 bases at J, with 8 bases between the two ends. The CDR3 protein is CSVAQLNTEAFF. The CDR3 DNA is TGCAGCGTCGCACAGCTGAACACTGAAGCTTTCTTT.

The J gene is TRBJ1-5, the V gene TRBV19, with a possible D match to TRBD1 (5 bases). Trimming pared 6 bases from V and 0 bases from J, leaving 12 bases between. The CDR3 loop spans 15 amino acids. From germline, CDR1 is LNHDA and CDR2 SQIVND (reference sequence). CDR3 region: CASRSRVNSNQPQHF. DNA for the CDR3: TGTGCCAGTAGGAGCAGGGTAAATAGCAATCAGCCCCAGCATTTT. Using reference TRBV19 and TRBJ1-5 for the parts outside the CDR3, the full variable domain is DGGITQSPKYLFRKEGQNVTLSCEQNLNHDAMYWYRQDPGQGLRLIYYSQIVNDFQKGDIAEGYSVSREKKESFPLTVTSAQKNPTAFYLCASRSRVNSNQPQHFGDGTRLSIL.

In its sample, this clone was seen once. This chain uses TRBV27 with TRBJ1-4, with unresolved D. Trimming stripped 1 base from V and 5 bases from J, with 5 bases between. This CDR3 is built from 13 residues. Per the germline V gene, CDR1 is MNHEY and CDR2 is SMNVEV (reference sequence). CDR3 sequence reads: CASSLFRNEKLFF. Written as DNA, the CDR3 is TGTGCCAGCAGTTTATTCAGGAATGAAAAACTGTTTTTT.

V gene TRBV27 combines with J gene TRBJ1-5; D may be TRBD1 (6 bases). Trimming stripped 5 bases from V and 3 bases from J, with 8 bases between. Germline lookup yields CDR1 MNHEY and CDR2 SMNVEV (reference sequence). The CDR3 length is 13 residues. CDR3 in DNA: TGTGCCAGCAGTCGACAGGTCAATCAGCCCCAGCATTTT. Its translation is CASSRQVNQPQHF.

This clone was detected a few times. In DNA form, the CDR3 reads TGTGCCAGCCGGGGAAAAAACACCATATATTTT. Translation: CASRGKNTIYF. The chain uses TRBV2 and TRBJ1-3; no firm D call. V lost 8 bases and J 6 bases, leaving 8 bases between the germline ends. CDR3 length: 11 residues. CDR1 is SNHLY, CDR2 FYNNEI, per germline.

The genes are TRBV18 and TRBJ1-1, with TRBD1 identical over 7 bases. J was trimmed by 7 bases and V by 3 bases; bases with no gene match: 20. In germline, CDR1 is KGHSH, CDR2 LQKENI. This CDR3 contains 18 residues. CDR3 amino acids: CASSPTGRGITRGSEAFF. The CDR3 DNA reads TGTGCCAGCTCACCGACTGGCAGGGGGATAACCAGAGGCAGTGAAGCTTTCTTT.

The chain joins TRBV10-3 to TRBJ2-7; 9 nucleotides align to TRBD1. The germline gives CDR1 ENHRY, CDR2 SYGVKD. The J segment lost 2 bases and the V segment lost 8 bases, leaving 7 bases of the junction unmatched. The CDR3 spans 14 residues. The CDR3 sequence: CAISDRGGPYEQYF. For the CDR3, the DNA is TGTGCCATCTCAGACAGGGGGGGCCCCTACGAGCAGTACTTC.

This chain uses TRBV6-5 with TRBJ1-5; D remains unclear. Trimming stripped 0 bases from V and 0 bases from J, with 6 bases between. Germline CDR1 reads MNHEY; CDR2 reads SVGAGI. The CDR3 is made up of 15 amino acids. This chain's CDR3 is CASSYSRNSNQPQHF. In DNA form, the CDR3 reads TGTGCCAGCAGTTACTCGCGAAATAGCAATCAGCCCCAGCATTTT.

This clone was detected a few times. The rearrangement joins TRBV7-8 to TRBJ1-1; no reliable D call. This CDR3 region has 14 residues. The germline V gene has CDR1 SGHVS and CDR2 FQNEAQ. The germline V and J ends were trimmed by 3 bases and 2 bases, with 10 bases remaining between them. The CDR3 region is CASSLGGINTEAFF. The CDR3 DNA reads TGTGCCAGCAGCTTGGGAGGGATCAACACTGAAGCTTTCTTT.

The V gene is TRBV29-1, the J gene TRBJ2-7, with a weak D call TRBD1 (7 bases). CDR3 length: 14 amino acids. Trimming pared 3 bases from V and 1 base from J, leaving 13 bases between. CDR1 and CDR2 from the germline V gene are SQVTM and ANQGSEA. DNA for the CDR3: TGCAGCGTTGAGAGGGGGGACAGTTCCTACGAGCAGTACTTC. Translated, it gives CSVERGDSSYEQYF.

This clone was recorded only once. V usage is TRBV5-4 and J usage is TRBJ1-1; TRBD1 might be the D (5 bases). Germline values: CDR1 SGHNT, CDR2 YYREEE (reference sequence). This CDR3 comprises 14 residues. V was shortened by 1 base and J by 1 base, with 8 bases between the two germline ends. CDR3 sequence (DNA): TGTGCCAGCAGCTTGAGGGGTGGGAACACTGAAGCTTTCTTT. Amino acids: CASSLRGGNTEAFF.

V and J are TRBV7-6 and TRBJ2-1, with D tentatively TRBD2 (6 bases). Germline lookup yields CDR1 SGHVS and CDR2 FNYEAQ. The CDR3 extends over 17 amino acids. Trimming removed 1 base at V and 0 bases at J, with 13 bases between. CDR3 in amino acids: CASSLEAAGLSYNEQFF. CDR3 sequence (DNA): TGTGCCAGCAGCTTAGAGGCCGCGGGACTCTCCTACAATGAGCAGTTCTTC.

The J gene is TRBJ1-6, the V gene TRBV9, with 12 bases fitting TRBD1. The J segment lost 6 bases and the V segment lost 3 bases, leaving 4 bases of the junction unmatched. The CDR3 has 16 residues. Germline CDR1 reads SGDLS; CDR2 reads YYNGEE. CDR3 bases: TGTGCCAGCAGCGAGGGGACAGGGGGCTTTAATTCACCCCTCCACTTT. The encoded protein is CASSEGTGGFNSPLHF.

The rearrangement uses TRBV28 and TRBJ1-2, with D possibly matching TRBD1 (6 bases). CDR1 is MDHEN, CDR2 SYDVKM, per germline. V was trimmed by 3 bases and J by 4 bases, leaving 9 bases between them. The CDR3 runs 13 residues. The CDR3 is CASSFATGYGYTF. CDR3 sequence (DNA): TGTGCCAGCAGTTTTGCGACAGGCTATGGCTACACCTTC.

The chain employs TRBV28 and TRBJ2-7, with TRBD2 matching 12 bases. This CDR3 spans 14 amino acids. J lost 4 bases, V lost 5 bases, and 3 bases had no gene match. Per germline, CDR1 MDHEN and CDR2 SYDVKM. CDR3 nucleotide sequence: TGTGCCAGCAGTGGGGGACTAGCGGGTTACGAGCAGTACTTC. Translating it yields CASSGGLAGYEQYF.

The chain carries TRBV6-1 and TRBJ2-7; no firm D call. The ends were cut back, 2 bases at V and 6 bases at J, with 5 bases in the middle. Germline CDR1 is MNHNS and CDR2 is SASEGT. This CDR3 contains 11 residues. The DNA for the CDR3 is TGTGCCAGCAGTGAACCCGGCGAGCAGTACTTC. Translation gives CASSEPGEQYF.

The V call is TRBV10-3, the J call TRBJ1-2; D might be TRBD1 (6 bases). This CDR3 has 13 amino acids. V lost 4 bases and J lost 2, with 8 bases in between. CDR1 and CDR2 (germline): ENHRY, SYGVKD. The CDR3: CAISGTANYGYTF. The CDR3 nucleotides read TGTGCCATCAGTGGGACAGCAAACTATGGCTACACCTTC.

The chain links TRBV2 to TRBJ2-3, with a possible D match to TRBD2 (5 bases). Trimming took 10 bases from V and 0 from J, leaving 23 bases between them. The germline V gene has CDR1 SNHLY and CDR2 FYNNEI. The CDR3 is 17 amino acids. The CDR3 reads CATIRLEAGYSTDTQYF. The CDR3 DNA reads TGTGCCACCATCCGTCTGGAGGCAGGTTATAGCACAGATACGCAGTATTTT.